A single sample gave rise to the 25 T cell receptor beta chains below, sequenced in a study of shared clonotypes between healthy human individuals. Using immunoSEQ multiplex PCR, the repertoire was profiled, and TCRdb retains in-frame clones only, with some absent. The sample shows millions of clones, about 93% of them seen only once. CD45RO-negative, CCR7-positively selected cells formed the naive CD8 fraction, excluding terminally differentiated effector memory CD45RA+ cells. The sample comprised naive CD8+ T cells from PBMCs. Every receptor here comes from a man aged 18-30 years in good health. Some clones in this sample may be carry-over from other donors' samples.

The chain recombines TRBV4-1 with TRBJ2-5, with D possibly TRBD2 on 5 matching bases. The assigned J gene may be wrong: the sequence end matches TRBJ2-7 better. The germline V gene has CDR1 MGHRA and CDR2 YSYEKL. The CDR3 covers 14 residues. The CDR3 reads CASSQRVGAYEQYF. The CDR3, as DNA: TGCGCCAGCAGCCAGAGGGTGGGAGCCTACGAGCAGTACTTC.

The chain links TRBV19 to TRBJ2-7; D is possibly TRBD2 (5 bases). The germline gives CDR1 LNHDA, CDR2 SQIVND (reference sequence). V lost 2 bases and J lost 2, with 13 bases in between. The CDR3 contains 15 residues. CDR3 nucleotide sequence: TGTGCCAGTAGTATAACCCGGGGTAGTCCCTACGAGCAGTACTTC. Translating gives CASSITRGSPYEQYF.

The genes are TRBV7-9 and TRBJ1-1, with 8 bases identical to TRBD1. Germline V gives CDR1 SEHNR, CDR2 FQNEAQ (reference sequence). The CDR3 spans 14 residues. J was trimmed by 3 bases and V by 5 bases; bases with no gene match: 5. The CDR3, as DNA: TGTGCCAGCAGCCAAAAGGACAGGGACACTGAAGCTTTCTTT. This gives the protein CASSQKDRDTEAFF.

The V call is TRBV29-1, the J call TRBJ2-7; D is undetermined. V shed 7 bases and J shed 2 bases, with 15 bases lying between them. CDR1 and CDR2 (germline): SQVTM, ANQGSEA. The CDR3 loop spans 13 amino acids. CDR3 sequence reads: CSGTGSSPYEQYF. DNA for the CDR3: TGCAGCGGGACCGGGTCCTCCCCCTACGAGCAGTACTTC.

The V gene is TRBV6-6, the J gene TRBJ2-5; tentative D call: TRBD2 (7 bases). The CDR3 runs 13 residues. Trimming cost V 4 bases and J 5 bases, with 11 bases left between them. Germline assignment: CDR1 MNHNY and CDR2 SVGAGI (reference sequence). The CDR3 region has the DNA TGTGCCAGCAGTTCATCGGGGGGCGAGACCCAGTACTTC. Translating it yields CASSSSGGETQYF.

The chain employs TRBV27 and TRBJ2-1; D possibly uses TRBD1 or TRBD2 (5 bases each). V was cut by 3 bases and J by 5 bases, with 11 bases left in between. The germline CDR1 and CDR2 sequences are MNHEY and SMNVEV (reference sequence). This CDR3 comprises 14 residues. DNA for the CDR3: TGTGCCAGCAGTTTGTTGGGGGTTAACAATGAGCAGTTCTTC. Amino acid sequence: CASSLLGVNNEQFF.

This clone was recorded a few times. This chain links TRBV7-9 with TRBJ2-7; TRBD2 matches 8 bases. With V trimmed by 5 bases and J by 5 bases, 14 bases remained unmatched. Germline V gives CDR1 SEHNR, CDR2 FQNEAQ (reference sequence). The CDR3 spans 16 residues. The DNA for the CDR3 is TGTGCCAGCAGCCCCCTGCCCAGCGGGAGTTTCGACGAGCAGTACTTC. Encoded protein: CASSPLPSGSFDEQYF.

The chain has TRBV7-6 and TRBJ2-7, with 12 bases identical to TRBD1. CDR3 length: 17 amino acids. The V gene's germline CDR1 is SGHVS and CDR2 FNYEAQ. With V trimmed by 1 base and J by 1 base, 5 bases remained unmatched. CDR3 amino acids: CASSLGPGQGASYEQYF. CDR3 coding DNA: TGTGCCAGCAGCTTAGGCCCGGGACAGGGGGCTTCCTACGAGCAGTACTTC. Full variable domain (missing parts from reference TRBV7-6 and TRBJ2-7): GAGVSQSPRYKVTKRGQDVALRCDPISGHVSLYWYRQALGQGPEFLTYFNYEAQQDKSGLPNDRFSAERPEGSISTLTIQRTEQRDSAMYRCASSLGPGQGASYEQYFGPGTRLTVT.

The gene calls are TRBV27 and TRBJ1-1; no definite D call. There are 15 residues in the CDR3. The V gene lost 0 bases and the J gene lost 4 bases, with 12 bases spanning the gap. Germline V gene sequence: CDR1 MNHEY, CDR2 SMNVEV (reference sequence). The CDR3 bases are TGTGCCAGCAGTTTATCCCCCCAGAGGGCCACTGAAGCTTTCTTT. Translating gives CASSLSPQRATEAFF.

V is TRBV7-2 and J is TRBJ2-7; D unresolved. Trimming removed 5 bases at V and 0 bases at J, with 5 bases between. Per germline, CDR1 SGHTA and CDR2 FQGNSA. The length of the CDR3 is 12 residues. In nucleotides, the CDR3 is TGTGCCAGCAGCCGTTCCTCCTACGAGCAGTACTTC. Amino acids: CASSRSSYEQYF.

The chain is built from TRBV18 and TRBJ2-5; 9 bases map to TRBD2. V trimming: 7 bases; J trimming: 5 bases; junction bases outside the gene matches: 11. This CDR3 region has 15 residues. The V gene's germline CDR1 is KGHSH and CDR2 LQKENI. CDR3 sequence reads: CASWDPGLATETQYF. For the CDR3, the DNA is TGTGCCAGCTGGGACCCGGGACTAGCAACGGAGACCCAGTACTTC.

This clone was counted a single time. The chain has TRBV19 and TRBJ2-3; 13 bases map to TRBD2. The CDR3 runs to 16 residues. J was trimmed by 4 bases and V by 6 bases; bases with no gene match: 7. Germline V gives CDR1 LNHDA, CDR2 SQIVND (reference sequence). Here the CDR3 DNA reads TGTGCCAGTAGGGGCCGGACTAGCGGGAGTTCAGATACGCAGTATTTT. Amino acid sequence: CASRGRTSGSSDTQYF. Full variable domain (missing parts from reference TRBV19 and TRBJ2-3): DGGITQSPKYLFRKEGQNVTLSCEQNLNHDAMYWYRQDPGQGLRLIYYSQIVNDFQKGDIAEGYSVSREKKESFPLTVTSAQKNPTAFYLCASRGRTSGSSDTQYFGPGTRLTVL.

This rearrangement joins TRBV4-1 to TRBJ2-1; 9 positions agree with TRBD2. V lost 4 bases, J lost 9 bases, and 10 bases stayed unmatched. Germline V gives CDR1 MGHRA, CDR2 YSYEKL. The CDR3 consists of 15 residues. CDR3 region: CASSPSSGVFGEQFF. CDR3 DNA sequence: TGCGCCAGCAGCCCTTCTAGCGGGGTATTTGGTGAGCAGTTCTTC.

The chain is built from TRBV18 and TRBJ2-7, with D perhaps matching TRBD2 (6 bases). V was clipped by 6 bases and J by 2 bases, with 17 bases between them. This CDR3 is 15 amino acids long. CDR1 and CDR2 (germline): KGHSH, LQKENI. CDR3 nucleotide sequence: TGTGCCAGCTCCCCCGGCCTAGCGACACCCTACGAGCAGTACTTC. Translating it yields CASSPGLATPYEQYF.

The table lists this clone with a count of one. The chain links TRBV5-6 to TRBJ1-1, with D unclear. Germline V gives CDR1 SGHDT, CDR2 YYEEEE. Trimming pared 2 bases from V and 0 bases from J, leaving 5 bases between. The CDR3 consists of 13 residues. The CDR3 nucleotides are TGTGCCAGCAGCTTTTGGCTGAACACTGAAGCTTTCTTT. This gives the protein CASSFWLNTEAFF.

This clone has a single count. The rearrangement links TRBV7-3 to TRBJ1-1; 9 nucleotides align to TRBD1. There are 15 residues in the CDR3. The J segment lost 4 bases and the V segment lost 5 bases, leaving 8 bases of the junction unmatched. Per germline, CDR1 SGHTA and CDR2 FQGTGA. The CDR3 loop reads CASSPTGGVGTEAFF. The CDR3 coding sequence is TGTGCCAGCAGCCCGACAGGGGGGGTGGGCACTGAAGCTTTCTTT.

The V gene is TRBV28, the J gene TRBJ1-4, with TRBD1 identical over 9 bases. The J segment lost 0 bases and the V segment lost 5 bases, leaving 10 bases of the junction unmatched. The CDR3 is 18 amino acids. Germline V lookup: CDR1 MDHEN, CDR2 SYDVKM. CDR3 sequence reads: CASSTQTGGEPTNEKLFF. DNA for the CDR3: TGTGCCAGCAGTACACAGACAGGGGGGGAACCAACTAATGAAAAACTGTTTTTT.

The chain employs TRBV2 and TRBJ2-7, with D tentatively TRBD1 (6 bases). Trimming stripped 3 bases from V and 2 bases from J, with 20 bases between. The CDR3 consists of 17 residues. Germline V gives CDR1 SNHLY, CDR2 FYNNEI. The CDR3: CASSEAQTGLLPYEQYF. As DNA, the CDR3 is TGTGCCAGCAGTGAGGCCCAGACAGGACTTTTGCCCTACGAGCAGTACTTC.

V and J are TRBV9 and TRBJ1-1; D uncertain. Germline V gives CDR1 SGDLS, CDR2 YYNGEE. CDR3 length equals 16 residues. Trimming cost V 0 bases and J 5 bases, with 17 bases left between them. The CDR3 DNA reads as TGTGCCAGCAGCGTAGCCCTGGAGGGTCGAACGACTGAAGCTTTCTTT. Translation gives CASSVALEGRTTEAFF.

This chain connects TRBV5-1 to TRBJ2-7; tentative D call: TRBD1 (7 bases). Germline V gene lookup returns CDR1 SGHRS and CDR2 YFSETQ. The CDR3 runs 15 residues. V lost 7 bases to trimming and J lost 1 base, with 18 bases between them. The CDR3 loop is CASGPQGGNSYEQYF. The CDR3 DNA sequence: TGCGCCAGCGGACCTCAGGGGGGAAATTCCTACGAGCAGTACTTC.

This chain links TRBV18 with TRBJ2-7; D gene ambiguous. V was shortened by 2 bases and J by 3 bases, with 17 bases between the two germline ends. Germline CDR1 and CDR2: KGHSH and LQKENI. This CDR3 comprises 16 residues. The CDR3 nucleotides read TGTGCCAGCTCACCATATCTCCGGACGGAAATCTACGAGCAGTACTTC. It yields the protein CASSPYLRTEIYEQYF.

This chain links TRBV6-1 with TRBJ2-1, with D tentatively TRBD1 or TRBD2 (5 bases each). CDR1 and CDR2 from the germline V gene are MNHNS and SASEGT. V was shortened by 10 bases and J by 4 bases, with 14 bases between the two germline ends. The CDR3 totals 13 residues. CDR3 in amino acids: CATSSGAYNEQFF. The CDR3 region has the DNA TGTGCCACCTCATCCGGGGCTTACAATGAGCAGTTCTTC.

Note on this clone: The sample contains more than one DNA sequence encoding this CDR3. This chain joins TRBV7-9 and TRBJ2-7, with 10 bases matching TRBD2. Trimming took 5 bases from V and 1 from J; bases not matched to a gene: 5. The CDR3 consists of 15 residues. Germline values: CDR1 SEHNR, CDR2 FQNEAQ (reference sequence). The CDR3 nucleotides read TGTGCCAGCAGCCCTCGGACTAGCGGTTCCTACGAGCAGTACTTC. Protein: CASSPRTSGSYEQYF. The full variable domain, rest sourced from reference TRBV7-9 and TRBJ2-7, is DTGVSQNPRHKITKRGQNVTFRCDPISEHNRLYWYRQTLGQGPEFLTYFQNEAQLEKSRLLSDRFSAERPKGSFSTLEIQRTEQGDSAMYLCASSPRTSGSYEQYFGPGTRLTVT.

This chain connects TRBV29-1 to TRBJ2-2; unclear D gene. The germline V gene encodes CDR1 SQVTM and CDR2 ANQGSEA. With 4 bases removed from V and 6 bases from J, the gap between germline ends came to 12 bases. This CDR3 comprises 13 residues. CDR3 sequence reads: CSVGFPRAGELFF. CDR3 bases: TGCAGCGTTGGTTTCCCTAGAGCCGGGGAGCTGTTTTTT.

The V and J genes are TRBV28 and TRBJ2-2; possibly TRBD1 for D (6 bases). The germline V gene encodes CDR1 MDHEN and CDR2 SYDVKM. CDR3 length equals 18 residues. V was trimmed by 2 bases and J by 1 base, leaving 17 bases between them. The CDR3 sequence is CASSLGFPDSLNTGELFF. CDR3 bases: TGTGCCAGCAGTTTAGGGTTCCCGGACAGCCTGAACACCGGGGAGCTGTTTTTT.